Below are 29 T cell receptor beta chains sequenced from a single sample in a study of T cells in localized non-small cell lung cancer. TCRdb keeps only in-frame clones here, not all; method: immunoSEQ multiplex PCR. The data show approximately 31,000 clones, with 86% seen just once and approximately 4% held by the top ten. The sample was peripheral blood, taken before any cancer treatment. All receptors come from a male donor aged 60 or older with stage III lung adenocarcinoma.

The chain recombines TRBV5-1 with TRBJ2-6, with a possible D match to TRBD1 (5 bases). Per the germline V gene, CDR1 is SGHRS and CDR2 is YFSETQ. The V gene lost 1 base and the J gene lost 2 bases, with 10 bases spanning the gap. The CDR3 extends over 16 amino acids. DNA for the CDR3: TGCGCCAGCAGCTTGACTAAAGGGGCTGGGGCCAACGTCCTGACTTTC. Its protein product is CASSLTKGAGANVLTF.

This rearrangement joins TRBV11-1 to TRBJ2-3; 10 positions agree with TRBD2. Germline V gene data show CDR1 as SGHAT and CDR2 as FQDESV (reference sequence). V lost 8 bases and J lost 6; bases outside the gene matches: 11. This CDR3 has 15 residues. The CDR3 reads CASSGWPSGGDTQYF. In nucleotides, the CDR3 is TGTGCCAGCTCTGGGTGGCCTAGCGGGGGCGATACGCAGTATTTT.

The chain's CDR3 is CASRVQGANTEAFF. The CDR3 nucleotides read TGTGCCAGCAGGGTACAGGGGGCGAACACTGAAGCTTTCTTT. V gene TRBV6-1 combines with J gene TRBJ1-1, with 9 bases aligning to TRBD1. Trimming took 6 bases from V and 1 from J; bases not matched to a gene: 3. Germline V gene sequence: CDR1 MNHNS, CDR2 SASEGT. CDR3 length equals 14 residues.

This clone has just one count. The J gene is TRBJ1-2, the V gene TRBV18, with TRBD1 identical over 10 bases. The V gene end was trimmed by 0 bases and the J gene end by 7 bases; junction bases not matched to a gene: 8. The CDR3 runs to 16 residues. The V gene's germline CDR1 is KGHSH and CDR2 LQKENI. The CDR3 loop reads CASSPPAGTGAGGYTF. Here the CDR3 DNA reads TGTGCCAGCTCACCACCAGCGGGGACAGGGGCCGGTGGCTACACCTTC.

The gene calls are TRBV5-4 and TRBJ2-5; the match to TRBD2 covers 7 bases. This CDR3 contains 14 residues. With V trimmed by 2 bases and J by 3 bases, 4 bases remained unmatched. The germline CDR1 and CDR2 sequences are SGHNT and YYREEE (reference sequence). The CDR3 DNA is TGTGCCAGCAGCTTAGTGGGGGGGAAAGAGACCCAGTACTTC. Residues: CASSLVGGKETQYF. The whole variable domain, remainder taken from reference TRBV5-4 and TRBJ2-5, is ETGVTQSPTHLIKTRGQQVTLRCSSQSGHNTVSWYQQALGQGPQFIFQYYREEENGRGNFPPRFSGLQFPNYSSELNVNALELDDSALYLCASSLVGGKETQYFGPGTRLLVL.

V is TRBV2 and J is TRBJ2-7, with D perhaps TRBD2 (6 bases). The CDR3 totals 15 residues. V was trimmed by 6 bases and J by 1 base, leaving 16 bases between them. CDR1 is SNHLY, CDR2 FYNNEI, per germline. CDR3 coding DNA: TGTGCCAGCAGACCCATGGGGGAGGCGTCCTACGAGCAGTACTTC. This encodes CASRPMGEASYEQYF.

The chain combines TRBV19 with TRBJ1-5; D not certain. Germline-derived CDR1 and CDR2 are LNHDA and SQIVND (reference sequence). V dropped 4 bases and J dropped 4 bases, with 8 bases sitting between them. The CDR3 consists of 13 residues. The CDR3 here is CASSRYVNQPQHF. In DNA, the CDR3 is TGTGCCAGTAGTAGATACGTAAATCAGCCCCAGCATTTT.

The V and J genes are TRBV5-1 and TRBJ1-1; 7 bases agree with TRBD1. Trimming took 1 base from V and 1 from J; bases not matched to a gene: 4. The CDR3 runs to 15 residues. The germline V gene encodes CDR1 SGHRS and CDR2 YFSETQ. This chain's CDR3 is CASSLWDSSNTEAFF. CDR3 DNA: TGCGCCAGCAGCTTGTGGGACAGCTCGAACACTGAAGCTTTCTTT.

For this clone: Other DNA sequences within the sample encode an identical CDR3. This rearrangement joins TRBV4-1 to TRBJ2-7; no reliable D call. Trimming shortened V by 0 bases and J by 3 bases, and 6 bases separated the two germline ends. The CDR3 is made up of 13 amino acids. CDR1 and CDR2 (germline): MGHRA, YSYEKL. The CDR3 DNA is TGCGCCAGCAGCCAAGATCGCGGCTACGAGCAGTACTTC. Translating it yields CASSQDRGYEQYF.

The chain is built from TRBV11-2 and TRBJ2-7; D gene uncertain. This CDR3 has 13 residues. Germline CDR1 reads SGHAT; CDR2 reads FQNNGV. Trimming shortened V by 4 bases and J by 5 bases, and 12 bases separated the two germline ends. The CDR3 DNA is TGTGCCAGCAGCTCCCTCGGAAGGAACGAGCAGTACTTC. Its translation: CASSSLGRNEQYF.

The chain is built from TRBV29-1 and TRBJ2-1, with D possibly TRBD2 on 6 matching bases. Germline CDR1 reads SQVTM; CDR2 reads ANQGSEA. The CDR3 runs to 14 residues. Between the trimmed V and J ends, which lost 4 bases and 6 bases, there was a span of 16 bases. CDR3 coding DNA: TGCAGCGTTGCGTCGGAGGGCTGGGGCAATGAGCAGTTCTTC. This codes for CSVASEGWGNEQFF.

V and J are TRBV19 and TRBJ1-4; TRBD1 aligns across 7 bases. With 9 bases clipped from V and 5 bases from J, the junction kept 6 bases outside the gene matches. From germline, CDR1 is LNHDA and CDR2 SQIVND (reference sequence). This CDR3 contains 13 residues. CDR3 sequence reads: CASRQGRNEKLFF. The DNA of the CDR3 is TGTGCCAGCAGACAGGGAAGGAATGAAAAACTGTTTTTT.

V gene TRBV27 combines with J gene TRBJ2-7; 10 nucleotides align to TRBD1. This CDR3 has 16 amino acids. The ends lost 4 bases at V and 4 bases at J; junction bases unmatched: 10. CDR1 and CDR2 from the germline V gene are MNHEY and SMNVEV (reference sequence). CDR3 protein: CASSSFGGQGFYEQYF. CDR3 nucleotides: TGTGCCAGCAGTTCCTTCGGGGGACAGGGGTTTTACGAGCAGTACTTC.

The CDR3: CASSLVLATNEKLFF. The CDR3 DNA reads TGCGCCAGCAGCTTGGTTCTTGCAACTAATGAAAAACTGTTTTTT. The chain carries TRBV5-1 and TRBJ1-4, with D hard to call. The V and J ends lost 0 bases and 0 bases respectively, with 6 bases between them. The CDR3 is 15 amino acids. Looked up from germline, CDR1 is SGHRS and CDR2 is YFSETQ.

The chain employs TRBV2 and TRBJ1-2; D is unclear. In germline, CDR1 is SNHLY, CDR2 FYNNEI. The CDR3 sequence is 13 residues long. Trimming took 5 bases from V and 3 from J, leaving 10 bases between them. CDR3 protein: CASSRERDYGYTF. CDR3 nucleotides: TGTGCCAGCAGTCGAGAAAGGGACTATGGCTACACCTTC.

The V gene is TRBV7-8, the J gene TRBJ1-1, with unresolved D. Germline CDR1 and CDR2: SGHVS and FQNEAQ. The CDR3 is 13 residues long. The V and J ends lost 1 base and 2 bases respectively, with 5 bases between them. Here the CDR3 DNA reads TGTGCCAGCAGCTTAGTGGGAAACACTGAAGCTTTCTTT. This encodes CASSLVGNTEAFF.

The genes are TRBV4-2 and TRBJ1-3; D not certain. V lost 0 bases, J lost 2 bases, and 14 bases lay in between. Germline loops: CDR1 LGHNA, CDR2 YNFKEQ. The CDR3 loop spans 17 amino acids. CDR3: CASSQDRGFWTGNTIYF. CDR3 sequence (DNA): TGTGCCAGCAGCCAAGATCGTGGGTTTTGGACTGGAAACACCATATATTTT.

The J gene is TRBJ1-2, the V gene TRBV9; possibly TRBD1 for D (5 bases). CDR1 is SGDLS, CDR2 YYNGEE, per germline. This CDR3 spans 13 amino acids. Trimming left V 5 bases short and J 3 bases short, with 11 bases between. The CDR3 DNA reads TGTGCCAGCAGAGGGACGGGGGACTATGGCTACACCTTC. Amino acid sequence: CASRGTGDYGYTF.

The chain joins TRBV4-1 to TRBJ1-1; no reliable D call. The CDR3 has 16 amino acids. Germline-derived CDR1 and CDR2 are MGHRA and YSYEKL. The V end was cut by 4 bases, the J end by 0 bases, with 15 bases between. CDR3 in amino acids: CASSPAGMVMNTEAFF. The DNA of the CDR3 is TGCGCCAGCAGCCCTGCCGGTATGGTCATGAACACTGAAGCTTTCTTT.

The chain recombines TRBV9 with TRBJ2-3, with 7 bases fitting TRBD1. The CDR3 extends over 17 amino acids. J was trimmed by 1 base and V by 0 bases; bases with no gene match: 8. Germline V lookup: CDR1 SGDLS, CDR2 YYNGEE. The CDR3 is CASSVAGGRLGTDTQYF. The CDR3 DNA follows: TGTGCCAGCAGCGTAGCAGGGGGTAGGTTGGGCACAGATACGCAGTATTTT.

The chain couples TRBV7-4 to TRBJ1-5, with unresolved D. CDR3 length: 14 residues. Germline values: CDR1 SGHVT, CDR2 SQSDAQ. V was cut by 5 bases and J by 4 bases, with 12 bases left in between. The CDR3 nucleotides are TGTGCCAGCAGCCCCGAGAGGTTGAATCAGCCCCAGCATTTT. Translated: CASSPERLNQPQHF. Filled out from reference TRBV7-4 and TRBJ1-5, the complete variable domain reads GAGVSQSPRYKVAKRGRDVALRCDSISGHVTLYWYRQTLGQGSEVLTYSQSDAQRDKSGRPSGRFSAERPERSVSTLKIQRTEQGDSAVYLCASSPERLNQPQHFGDGTRLSIL.

This chain uses TRBV10-2 with TRBJ2-7, with D unresolved. Per germline, CDR1 WSHSY and CDR2 SAAADI. This CDR3 has 16 amino acids. Between the trimmed V and J ends, which lost 0 bases and 0 bases, there was a span of 12 bases. CDR3 amino acids: CASSESTWTSSYEQYF. The CDR3, as DNA: TGCGCCAGCAGTGAGTCGACATGGACGAGCTCCTACGAGCAGTACTTC.

In DNA, the CDR3 is TGCGCCAGCAGTTCAGGGACGGACGCCGAGGGACAGCCCCAGCATTTT. This translates into CASSSGTDAEGQPQHF. The genes are TRBV23-1 and TRBJ1-5; maybe TRBD1 (5 bases). TRBV23-1 qualifies as an ORF whose function is uncertain. The germline V and J ends were trimmed by 5 bases and 7 bases, with 21 bases remaining between them. The CDR3 runs 16 residues.

This chain joins TRBV6-5 and TRBJ1-1; D gene uncertain. This CDR3 is built from 11 residues. V was cut by 6 bases and J by 7 bases, with 9 bases left in between. The V gene's germline CDR1 is MNHEY and CDR2 SVGAGI. The CDR3 loop reads CASRSGNEAFF. The CDR3 nucleotides are TGTGCCAGCAGGTCCGGGAATGAAGCTTTCTTT.

CDR3: CASSESMGARTQYF. The CDR3 region has the DNA TGCGCCAGCAGTGAGTCGATGGGCGCTCGGACGCAGTATTTT. The chain couples TRBV10-1 to TRBJ2-3; D not resolved. V gave up 0 bases and J gave up 9 bases, with 13 bases separating them. The CDR3 contains 14 residues. The germline gives CDR1 WNHNN, CDR2 SYGVQD (reference sequence).

The table lists this clone with a few counts. The chain uses TRBV9 and TRBJ1-1, with unresolved D. Germline lookup yields CDR1 SGDLS and CDR2 YYNGEE. V was pared by 0 bases and J by 1 base, with 10 bases between. This CDR3 is built from 15 residues. Here the CDR3 reads CASSVGVSGNTEAFF. CDR3 coding DNA: TGTGCCAGCAGCGTAGGAGTCTCAGGGAACACTGAAGCTTTCTTT.

The chain uses TRBV27 and TRBJ1-1, with TRBD1 matching 12 bases. The CDR3 is 16 residues long. V shed 6 bases and J 0 bases; nucleotides not matched to a gene: 5. CDR1 and CDR2 (germline): MNHEY, SMNVEV (reference sequence). The CDR3 nucleotides read TGTGCCAGCAGGAAGGGACAGGGGGCGATGAACACTGAAGCTTTCTTT. Translating gives CASRKGQGAMNTEAFF.

V gene TRBV5-4 combines with J gene TRBJ2-2, with D uncertain. The CDR3 is 12 amino acids. With 4 bases removed from V and 8 bases from J, the gap between germline ends came to 9 bases. The germline V gene encodes CDR1 SGHNT and CDR2 YYREEE (reference sequence). CDR3 sequence: CASSPDKGELFF. The CDR3 DNA reads TGTGCCAGCAGCCCCGACAAGGGGGAGCTGTTTTTT.

The chain recombines TRBV28 with TRBJ1-2; 7 nucleotides match TRBD1. The ends lost 7 bases at V and 5 bases at J; junction bases unmatched: 19. The germline gives CDR1 MDHEN, CDR2 SYDVKM. The CDR3 is 17 amino acids. CDR3 region: CASMATGRSVGGYGYTF. The CDR3 DNA reads TGTGCCAGCATGGCGACAGGGCGGAGTGTAGGTGGTTATGGCTACACCTTC.